The 23 T cell receptor beta chains listed next were all sequenced from one sample in a study of early T cells in non-severe SARS-CoV-2 infection. MiXCR was run by TCRdb on the 5' RACE reads, yielding one entry per CDR3 protein. The repertoire holds over 45,000 distinct CDR3 sequences, 4.5% to 7% seen once, with approximately 4.1% in the top ten. Sequenced sample: whole blood. The receptors originated from an adult who was a healthcare worker with PCR-confirmed SARS-CoV-2 infection or an uninfected control (not recorded which).

This chain uses TRBV7-2 with TRBJ2-2, with D unclear. Germline V CDR1 and CDR2: SGHTA, FQGNSA. V was cut by 2 bases and J by 0 bases, with 7 bases left in between. The CDR3 loop spans 15 amino acids. The CDR3 spells CASSLTQSNTGELFF. The CDR3 DNA sequence: TGTGCCAGCAGCTTAACACAGTCGAACACCGGGGAGCTGTTTTTT.

This clonotype was recorded many times. V gene TRBV4-3 combines with J gene TRBJ2-3, with D perhaps matching TRBD2 (5 bases). Germline CDR1 is LGHNA and CDR2 is YSLEER. Trimming took 0 bases from V and 4 from J, leaving 14 bases between them. The CDR3 spans 16 residues. This CDR3 reads CASSQDLPARADTQYF. CDR3 in DNA: TGCGCCAGCAGCCAAGATCTGCCAGCGAGGGCAGATACGCAGTATTTT.

There are many counts of this clonotype. The J gene is TRBJ2-1, the V gene TRBV14; D not certain. Germline V CDR1 and CDR2: SGHDN, FVKESK. V was clipped by 3 bases and J by 5 bases, with 23 bases between them. The length of the CDR3 is 18 residues. CDR3 bases: TGTGCCAGCAGCCAGGACCCCCGATGGCCCCCCATAAACAATGAGCAGTTCTTC. Translation gives CASSQDPRWPPINNEQFF.

This clonotype has at least ten counts. The V and J genes are TRBV11-2 and TRBJ2-1; D is unclear. The V and J ends lost 5 bases and 6 bases respectively, with 8 bases between them. Germline CDR1 reads SGHAT; CDR2 reads FQNNGV. The CDR3 spans 12 residues. Here the CDR3 reads CASSPPRNEQFF. As DNA, the CDR3 is TGTGCCAGCAGCCCCCCGCGCAATGAGCAGTTCTTC.

This clonotype was detected only a few times. The chain couples TRBV4-2 to TRBJ1-4, with D maybe TRBD1 (5 bases). The CDR3 spans 17 residues. The germline gives CDR1 LGHNA, CDR2 YNFKEQ. The V end was cut by 1 base, the J end by 0 bases, with 12 bases between. In DNA, the CDR3 is TGTGCCAGCAGCCAAGGGCCTGCAGGGTCAACTAATGAAAAACTGTTTTTT. This sequence encodes CASSQGPAGSTNEKLFF.

This clonotype was seen at least ten times. V usage is TRBV7-2 and J usage is TRBJ2-1, with a tentative D call TRBD2 (5 bases). This CDR3 has 15 residues. Germline V CDR1 and CDR2: SGHTA, FQGNSA. V dropped 5 bases and J dropped 4 bases, with 15 bases sitting between them. Written as DNA, the CDR3 is TGTGCCAGCAGCCCTGGACTCGGAGGATACAATGAGCAGTTCTTC. Amino acids: CASSPGLGGYNEQFF.

This clonotype was counted many times. This chain links TRBV5-4 with TRBJ2-3, with 8 nucleotides matching TRBD2. The V and J ends lost 4 bases and 4 bases, in that order; junction bases with no gene match: 11. The CDR3 is 16 amino acids. CDR1 and CDR2 from the germline V gene are SGHNT and YYREEE (reference sequence). The CDR3 DNA reads TGTGCCAGCAGCCCCCCGGCGGGACTAGGAGCAGATACGCAGTATTTT. The encoded protein is CASSPPAGLGADTQYF.

This clonotype turned up a few times. The V and J genes are TRBV10-3 and TRBJ1-6; a possible D gene is TRBD1 (6 bases). The V end was cut by 3 bases, the J end by 9 bases, with 12 bases between. There are 14 residues in the CDR3. Germline CDR1 and CDR2: ENHRY and SYGVKD. CDR3 region: CAISDGGRVSPLHF. The CDR3 DNA reads TGTGCCATCAGTGACGGGGGGCGCGTTTCACCCCTCCACTTT.

This clonotype was picked up many times. J is TRBJ2-1 and V is TRBV6-5; 10 positions match TRBD1. This CDR3 has 15 amino acids. After removal of 5 bases from V and 7 bases from J, the junction contained 8 bases not matched to a gene. Germline lookup yields CDR1 MNHEY and CDR2 SVGAGI. Here the CDR3 DNA reads TGTGCCAGCAGTCCCGGGACAGGGGCACGGAATGAGCAGTTCTTC. Translation: CASSPGTGARNEQFF.

This clonotype was seen at least ten times. The chain links TRBV5-1 to TRBJ2-7, with 7 nucleotides matching TRBD1. J was trimmed by 0 bases and V by 1 base; bases with no gene match: 7. This CDR3 comprises 16 residues. Per the germline V gene, CDR1 is SGHRS and CDR2 is YFSETQ. CDR3 region: CASSLPSTGLSYEQYF. CDR3 DNA sequence: TGCGCCAGCAGCTTGCCCTCGACAGGGCTCTCCTACGAGCAGTACTTC.

The V gene is TRBV11-2, the J gene TRBJ2-5; D is unresolved. The CDR3 spans 15 residues. Germline CDR1 and CDR2: SGHAT and FQNNGV. V was shortened by 5 bases and J by 1 base, with 14 bases between the two germline ends. The CDR3: CASSPAGRPQETQYF. CDR3 DNA sequence: TGTGCCAGCAGCCCAGCAGGACGGCCCCAAGAGACCCAGTACTTC.

This clonotype occurred many times. The V and J genes are TRBV5-1 and TRBJ2-7, with D perhaps TRBD1 or TRBD2 (5 bases each). V lost 0 bases to trimming and J lost 7 bases, with 17 bases between them. This CDR3 is 15 amino acids long. Looked up from germline, CDR1 is SGHRS and CDR2 is YFSETQ. The CDR3, as DNA: TGCGCCAGCAGCTTGGAGGGGCTGGACCGAGGGGAGCAGTACTTC. Amino acid sequence: CASSLEGLDRGEQYF.

The chain joins TRBV6-1 to TRBJ2-4, with a possible D match to TRBD2 (6 bases). Germline loops: CDR1 MNHNS, CDR2 SASEGT. The CDR3 covers 15 residues. V lost 7 bases and J 1 base, leaving 14 bases between the germline ends. This CDR3 reads CASTSWGGAKNIQYF. The CDR3 DNA reads TGTGCCAGCACCTCGTGGGGAGGCGCCAAAAACATTCAGTACTTC.

The chain carries TRBV6-5 and TRBJ1-3; D might be TRBD1 (5 bases). Trimming took 2 bases from V and 0 from J, leaving 11 bases between them. The CDR3 runs to 16 residues. Germline V gene lookup returns CDR1 MNHEY and CDR2 SVGAGI. The CDR3 spells CASSYRAQASGNTIYF. CDR3 nucleotides: TGTGCCAGCAGTTACCGGGCACAGGCCTCTGGAAACACCATATATTTT.

This clonotype was recorded many times. The rearrangement uses TRBV11-3 and TRBJ1-1, with TRBD1 as a possible D gene (5 bases). The CDR3 is 13 residues long. Germline loops: CDR1 SGHNT, CDR2 YENEEA. The V and J ends lost 3 bases and 3 bases respectively, with 8 bases between them. The CDR3 sequence: CASSLMGDTEAFF. DNA for the CDR3: TGTGCCAGCAGCTTGATGGGGGACACTGAAGCTTTCTTT.

The V and J genes are TRBV4-1 and TRBJ1-2; weak D call: TRBD1 (5 bases). V was trimmed by 0 bases and J by 4 bases, leaving 9 bases between them. Germline values: CDR1 MGHRA, CDR2 YSYEKL. This CDR3 region has 14 residues. CDR3 coding DNA: TGCGCCAGCAGCCAAGAGAGGGGTGGCTATGGCTACACCTTC. It is translated as CASSQERGGYGYTF.

This clonotype was counted many times. The rearrangement uses TRBV19 and TRBJ1-2; 9 positions match TRBD1. With V trimmed by 6 bases and J by 4 bases, 9 bases remained unmatched. Per the germline V gene, CDR1 is LNHDA and CDR2 is SQIVND (reference sequence). CDR3 length: 15 amino acids. The CDR3, as DNA: TGTGCCAGTAGCGCCATACAGGGGGCTGGCTATGGCTACACCTTC. Amino acids: CASSAIQGAGYGYTF.

This clonotype has a count of ten or more. Because it lacks the conserved phenylalanine or tryptophan at the end, this CDR3 is likely a read error. The limits of the CDR3 on the DNA are not certain, so only TCRdb's listed CDR3 is given. The J gene is TRBJ2-5, the V gene TRBV3-1; TRBD1 is the table's D call and was not checked against the DNA. CDR1 and CDR2 (germline): LGHDT, YNNKEL (reference sequence). The CDR3 is 9 amino acids long, termini counted. The CDR3 protein is CASSQDGSR.

In this sample, this clonotype turned up many times. This chain uses TRBV6-6 with TRBJ1-2; 10 bases are a match to TRBD1. The germline gives CDR1 MNHNY, CDR2 SVGAGI (reference sequence). The CDR3 extends over 17 amino acids. The V segment lost 0 bases and the J segment 2 bases; nucleotides outside the gene matches: 6. The CDR3: CASSYSKGTGANYGYTF. In DNA form, the CDR3 reads TGTGCCAGCAGTTACTCGAAAGGGACAGGGGCCAACTATGGCTACACCTTC.

The rearrangement joins TRBV10-2 to TRBJ2-5; D is unresolved. The CDR3 length is 13 residues. V was clipped by 4 bases and J by 7 bases, with 13 bases between them. Germline assignment: CDR1 WSHSY and CDR2 SAAADI. CDR3 in DNA: TGCGCCAGCAGTGTAGACCGTTTAGGGACCCAGTACTTC. It yields the protein CASSVDRLGTQYF.

This clonotype was detected many times. This sequence joins TRBV13 and TRBJ2-1; 7 nucleotides line up with TRBD1. J lost 0 bases, V lost 4 bases, and 9 bases had no gene match. The CDR3 loop spans 17 amino acids. Germline V gene lookup returns CDR1 PRHDT and CDR2 FYEKMQ (reference sequence). The CDR3 is CASSSKTGRSSYNEQFF. CDR3 sequence (DNA): TGTGCCAGCAGCTCGAAGACAGGGCGAAGCTCCTACAATGAGCAGTTCTTC.

This chain connects TRBV18 to TRBJ2-2, with no clear D. The CDR3 loop spans 13 amino acids. Germline assignment: CDR1 KGHSH and CDR2 LQKENI. Trimming left V 4 bases short and J 1 base short, with 4 bases between. DNA for the CDR3: TGTGCCAGCTCACAGCTGAACACCGGGGAGCTGTTTTTT. Protein: CASSQLNTGELFF.

This clonotype was detected ten times or more. This chain uses TRBV6-7 with TRBJ1-6; 7 positions match TRBD1. TRBV6-7 is known as an ORF, though its function is uncertain. The CDR3 length is 14 residues. The ends lost 4 bases at V and 9 bases at J; junction bases unmatched: 6. CDR3 amino acids: CASSSRDRSSPLHF. CDR3 nucleotides: TGTGCCAGCAGTTCCAGGGACAGATCTTCACCCCTCCACTTT.